This T cell receptor (beta chain) was observed in a study of blood T cells in healthy people across ages. A second PCR, run for about 6 to 11 cycles, used a sample-barcoded 5' primer plus a J-beta primer mix. MiXCR was run by TCRdb on the 5' RACE reads, yielding one entry per CDR3 protein. This repertoire shows 500,000 to 600,000 distinct CDR3 sequences, approximately 30% found once; its top ten account for around a sixth. There are a few counts of this clonotype. The CDR3 is 15 residues long. CDR1 is MNHEY and CDR2 is SVGAGI in the germline V gene. Trimming pared 2 bases from V and 4 bases from J, leaving 14 bases between.

The genes are TRBV6-5 and TRBJ2-5, with a possible D match to TRBD2 (5 bases). The TCR comes from a woman in her 70s in good health. The material sequenced was blood. This CDR3 reads CASSYERAGGETQYF. The CDR3 DNA follows: TGTGCCAGCAGTTACGAGAGGGCGGGTGGAGAGACCCAGTACTTC.